The 8 T cell receptor beta chains listed next were all sequenced from one sample in a study of cytotoxic CD8 clonotypes in ibrutinib-treated CLL. Profiled with immunoSEQ multiplex PCR; TCRdb holds only in-frame clones, not every one. The top ten clones hold about 29% of a sample with about 140,000 clones, 77% of them seen once. This specimen consisted of PBMCs, obtained after 12 months of ibrutinib treatment. Receptors were obtained from a human donor with chronic lymphocytic leukemia.

The genes are TRBV18 and TRBJ1-2; no reliable D call. CDR3 length: 13 amino acids. The V and J ends lost 2 bases and 4 bases respectively, with 8 bases between them. In germline, CDR1 is KGHSH, CDR2 LQKENI. The CDR3 DNA reads TGTGCCAGCTCACCAACGGGAGGCTATGGCTACACCTTC. Encoded protein: CASSPTGGYGYTF.

The CDR3 coding sequence is TGTGCCAGCAGTGAATATCTAGGGTTTGGTGGCTACACCTTC. Its protein is CASSEYLGFGGYTF. The chain has TRBV25-1 and TRBJ1-2, with D unclear. This CDR3 is 14 amino acids long. Germline V gene lookup returns CDR1 MGHDK and CDR2 SYGVNS. V was trimmed by 0 bases and J by 7 bases, leaving 12 bases between them.

V usage is TRBV19 and J usage is TRBJ1-4, with TRBD1 as a possible D gene (5 bases). CDR1 is LNHDA, CDR2 SQIVND, per germline (reference sequence). Trimming cost V 6 bases and J 8 bases, with 25 bases left between them. The CDR3 length is 17 residues. The CDR3 is CASSRWAEIREGEKLFF. DNA for the CDR3: TGTGCCAGTAGCCGATGGGCGGAAATCAGGGAGGGCGAAAAACTGTTTTTT. Using reference TRBV19 and TRBJ1-4 for the parts outside the CDR3, the full variable domain is DGGITQSPKYLFRKEGQNVTLSCEQNLNHDAMYWYRQDPGQGLRLIYYSQIVNDFQKGDIAEGYSVSREKKESFPLTVTSAQKNPTAFYLCASSRWAEIREGEKLFFGSGTQLSVL.

The chain couples TRBV18 to TRBJ1-1, with 7 bases matching TRBD1. CDR3 length: 14 amino acids. V trimming: 4 bases; J trimming: 0 bases; junction bases outside the gene matches: 2. The germline V gene encodes CDR1 KGHSH and CDR2 LQKENI. The CDR3 region has the DNA TGTGCCAGCTCACGGGACAGCATGAACACTGAAGCTTTCTTT. This codes for CASSRDSMNTEAFF. The whole variable domain, remainder taken from reference TRBV18 and TRBJ1-1, is NAGVMQNPRHLVRRRGQEARLRCSPMKGHSHVYWYRQLPEEGLKFMVYLQKENIIDESGMPKERFSAEFPKEGPSILRIQQVVRGDSAAYFCASSRDSMNTEAFFGQGTRLTVV.

This clone was found once. The V call is TRBV5-6, the J call TRBJ1-4, with a weak D call TRBD1 (6 bases). Germline V gives CDR1 SGHDT, CDR2 YYEEEE. There are 15 residues in the CDR3. Trimming stripped 3 bases from V and 5 bases from J, with 14 bases between. The CDR3 loop is CASSSKAGVNEKLFF. Written as DNA, the CDR3 is TGTGCCAGCAGCTCAAAGGCAGGGGTCAATGAAAAACTGTTTTTT.

This chain joins TRBV5-6 and TRBJ1-5; no firm D call. CDR3 length: 14 amino acids. Germline CDR1 is SGHDT and CDR2 is YYEEEE. V gave up 1 base and J gave up 7 bases, with 12 bases separating them. CDR3 in amino acids: CASSLSYRYQPQHF. In DNA form, the CDR3 reads TGTGCCAGCAGCTTGTCCTATCGTTACCAGCCCCAGCATTTT.

The J gene is TRBJ2-7, the V gene TRBV2; possibly TRBD1 or TRBD2 for D (5 bases each). This CDR3 contains 13 residues. The ends were cut back, 6 bases at V and 4 bases at J, with 13 bases in the middle. Germline loops: CDR1 SNHLY, CDR2 FYNNEI. The CDR3 region has the DNA TGTGCCAGCAGGAGGGACCCACGGTACGAGCAGTACTTC. It specifies CASRRDPRYEQYF.

The chain carries TRBV9 and TRBJ2-5, with 7 bases matching TRBD2. V shed 6 bases and J 4 bases; nucleotides not matched to a gene: 12. Looked up from germline, CDR1 is SGDLS and CDR2 is YYNGEE. CDR3 length: 15 amino acids. The CDR3 region has the DNA TGTGCCAGCACCCCACTGGGCGGGGGAGGAGAGACCCAGTACTTC. Translation: CASTPLGGGGETQYF.